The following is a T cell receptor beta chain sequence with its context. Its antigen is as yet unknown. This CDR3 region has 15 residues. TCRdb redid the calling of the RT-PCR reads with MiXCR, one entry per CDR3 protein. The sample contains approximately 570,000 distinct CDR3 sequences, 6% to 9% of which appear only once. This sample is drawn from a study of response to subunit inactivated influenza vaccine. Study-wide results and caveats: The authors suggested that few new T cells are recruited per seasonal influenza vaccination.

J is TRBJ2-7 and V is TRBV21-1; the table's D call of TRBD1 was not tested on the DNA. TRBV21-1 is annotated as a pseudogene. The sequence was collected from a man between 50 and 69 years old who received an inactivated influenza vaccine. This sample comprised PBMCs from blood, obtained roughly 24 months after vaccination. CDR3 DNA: TGTGCCAGCAGCAAGCGACAGGGGGACTCCTACGAGCAGTACTTC. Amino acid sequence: CASSKRQGDSYEQYF.